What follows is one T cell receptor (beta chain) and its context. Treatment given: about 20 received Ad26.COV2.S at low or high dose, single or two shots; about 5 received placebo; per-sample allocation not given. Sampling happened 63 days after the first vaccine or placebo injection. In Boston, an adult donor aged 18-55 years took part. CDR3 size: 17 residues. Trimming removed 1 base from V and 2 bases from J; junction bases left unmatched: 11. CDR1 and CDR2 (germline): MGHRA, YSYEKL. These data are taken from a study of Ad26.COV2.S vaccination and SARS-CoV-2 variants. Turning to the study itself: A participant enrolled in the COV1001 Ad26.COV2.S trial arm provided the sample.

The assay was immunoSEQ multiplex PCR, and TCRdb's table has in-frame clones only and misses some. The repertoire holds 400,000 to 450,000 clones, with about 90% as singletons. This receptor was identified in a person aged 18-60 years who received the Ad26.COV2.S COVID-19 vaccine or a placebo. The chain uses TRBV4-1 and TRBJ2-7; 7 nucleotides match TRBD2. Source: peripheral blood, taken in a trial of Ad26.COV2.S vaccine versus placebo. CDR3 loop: CASSQVSSGDGAYEQYF. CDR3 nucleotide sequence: TGCGCCAGCAGCCAAGTTTCCAGCGGGGACGGCGCCTACGAGCAGTACTTC.